The 32 T cell receptor beta chains below were found in one sample sequenced in a study of Ad26.COV2.S vaccination and SARS-CoV-2 variants. Sequencing was performed with immunoSEQ multiplex PCR; in TCRdb, only in-frame clones are kept and a portion is missing. The repertoire holds roughly 330,000 clones, with roughly 90% as singletons. The sample's treatment: about 20 received Ad26.COV2.S at low or high dose, single or two shots; 5 received placebo; per-sample allocation not given. Sampling happened 63 days after the first vaccine or placebo injection. Sequences were derived from peripheral blood, sampled in a trial of Ad26.COV2.S vaccine versus placebo. The receptors shown here come from a person between 18 and 65 years old who received the Ad26.COV2.S COVID-19 vaccine or a placebo.

This rearrangement joins TRBV2 to TRBJ2-2, with 10 bases that match TRBD2. The CDR3 contains 16 residues. Germline V gives CDR1 SNHLY, CDR2 FYNNEI. The V gene end was trimmed by 5 bases and the J gene end by 2 bases; junction bases not matched to a gene: 5. CDR3 nucleotides: TGTGCCAGCAGTATGGGACTAGCGCTTAACACCGGGGAGCTGTTTTTT. This codes for CASSMGLALNTGELFF.

V usage is TRBV4-3 and J usage is TRBJ2-2; TRBD2 matches at 10 bases. The CDR3 totals 16 residues. The germline gives CDR1 LGHNA, CDR2 YSLEER. With V trimmed by 3 bases and J by 5 bases, 6 bases remained unmatched. CDR3 DNA sequence: TGCGCCAGCAGCCAGGAGCTAGCGGGAGTGACCGGGGAGCTGTTTTTT. Translated, it gives CASSQELAGVTGELFF.

CDR3 amino acids: CASRGTGANEKLFF. The CDR3 nucleotides read TGCGCCAGCAGGGGGACAGGGGCTAATGAAAAACTGTTTTTT. The chain recombines TRBV4-1 with TRBJ1-4; 10 bases fit TRBD1. The CDR3 contains 14 residues. Trimming removed 6 bases from V and 3 bases from J; junction bases left unmatched: 1. CDR1 and CDR2 (germline): MGHRA, YSYEKL.

This chain uses TRBV7-8 with TRBJ2-5; D not resolved. CDR1 is SGHVS, CDR2 FQNEAQ, per germline. The CDR3 has 16 amino acids. V lost 1 base and J 2 bases, leaving 14 bases between the germline ends. The CDR3 reads CASSLGLGGEQETQYF. In nucleotides, the CDR3 is TGTGCCAGCAGCTTAGGTTTAGGCGGCGAACAAGAGACCCAGTACTTC.

The chain is built from TRBV28 and TRBJ1-2, with 10 bases matching TRBD1. The junction had 2 bases not matched to a gene; V was cut back by 4 bases and J by 6 bases. The CDR3 sequence is 13 residues long. Per germline, CDR1 MDHEN and CDR2 SYDVKM. The CDR3 loop is CASSSGTGDGYTF. The CDR3 bases are TGTGCCAGCAGTTCCGGGACAGGGGATGGCTACACCTTC.

The chain joins TRBV7-8 to TRBJ1-2; D ambiguous. V dropped 5 bases and J dropped 4 bases, with 14 bases sitting between them. This CDR3 region has 14 residues. Germline V gene data show CDR1 as SGHVS and CDR2 as FQNEAQ. The CDR3 reads CASSPLFNLYGYTF. The CDR3 bases are TGTGCCAGCAGCCCCCTCTTTAACCTCTATGGCTACACCTTC.

In its sample, this clone was seen a few times. The chain has TRBV9 and TRBJ1-2; 9 bases line up with TRBD1. This CDR3 is 14 amino acids long. V gave up 2 bases and J gave up 13 bases; unmatched junction bases: 12. Germline V gene data show CDR1 as SGDLS and CDR2 as YYNGEE. CDR3 sequence reads: CASSVFMTGGDSTF. The CDR3 nucleotides read TGTGCCAGCAGCGTCTTCATGACAGGGGGGGATTCCACCTTC.

The chain is built from TRBV19 and TRBJ2-1; possibly TRBD1 or TRBD2 for D (5 bases each). The CDR3 extends over 14 amino acids. Trimming took 5 bases from V and 10 from J, leaving 18 bases between them. Germline V gene data show CDR1 as LNHDA and CDR2 as SQIVND (reference sequence). This CDR3 reads CASSVRDPPTEQFF. The CDR3 DNA follows: TGTGCCAGTAGTGTCCGGGACCCACCCACGGAGCAGTTCTTC.

This clone was seen a handful of times. The rearrangement joins TRBV7-9 to TRBJ2-7; D gene unclear. Per the germline V gene, CDR1 is SEHNR and CDR2 is FQNEAQ (reference sequence). This CDR3 spans 14 amino acids. Deletions cut 5 bases from V and 2 bases from J, with 13 bases between. CDR3: CASSTPEAAYEQYV. As DNA, the CDR3 is TGTGCCAGCAGCACTCCGGAAGCCGCCTACGAGCAGTACGTC.

V is TRBV10-3 and J is TRBJ2-7; D unresolved. CDR3 length: 13 residues. Germline V gives CDR1 ENHRY, CDR2 SYGVKD. Between the trimmed V and J ends, which lost 6 bases and 12 bases, there was a span of 21 bases. For the CDR3, the DNA is TGTGCCATCAGCCGGAGTCCGGATCCCATTCTGTACGTC. Residues: CAISRSPDPILYV.

J is TRBJ1-3 and V is TRBV7-2; the match to TRBD1 covers 9 bases. V lost 7 bases, J lost 1 base, and 8 bases stayed unmatched. CDR3 length equals 16 residues. CDR1 and CDR2 (germline): SGHTA, FQGNSA. CDR3: CASIIGDRVSGNTIYF. CDR3 bases: TGTGCCAGCATTATAGGGGACAGGGTATCTGGAAACACCATATATTTT.

The table lists this clone with a count of one. J is TRBJ1-2 and V is TRBV6-4, with a weak D call TRBD1 (5 bases). CDR1 MRHNA and CDR2 SNTAGT come from the germline V gene. This CDR3 contains 13 residues. V was shortened by 4 bases and J by 2 bases, with 8 bases between the two germline ends. CDR3 nucleotides: TGTGCCAGCAGTGGGGGCGCGAACTATGGCTACACCTTC. It codes for CASSGGANYGYTF.

The chain joins TRBV6-5 to TRBJ1-2, with TRBD1 matching 8 bases. The CDR3 totals 14 residues. Germline lookup yields CDR1 MNHEY and CDR2 SVGAGI. With 6 bases clipped from V and 4 bases from J, the junction kept 7 bases outside the gene matches. The CDR3 protein is CASSRQGMAYGYTF. The CDR3 bases are TGTGCCAGCAGCCGACAGGGGATGGCCTATGGCTACACCTTC.

The chain carries TRBV7-9 and TRBJ1-4; possible D gene TRBD1, 5 bases. The CDR3 length is 17 residues. The V gene lost 8 bases and the J gene lost 0 bases, with 19 bases spanning the gap. The germline V gene has CDR1 SEHNR and CDR2 FQNEAQ (reference sequence). DNA of the CDR3: TGTGCCAGCGGAGTCCCTTGGGACCGACCAACTAATGAAAAACTGTTTTTT. Translated: CASGVPWDRPTNEKLFF.

This clone showed up just once. V is TRBV7-9 and J is TRBJ1-5, with TRBD1 as a possible D gene (5 bases). Germline values: CDR1 SEHNR, CDR2 FQNEAQ (reference sequence). The V end was cut by 1 base, the J end by 5 bases, with 6 bases between. The CDR3 is 13 amino acids. CDR3 loop: CASSLGQHQPQHF. CDR3 coding DNA: TGTGCCAGCAGCTTAGGACAGCATCAGCCCCAGCATTTT.

The count of this clone is one. This chain joins TRBV4-1 and TRBJ2-7; no definite D call. Germline loops: CDR1 MGHRA, CDR2 YSYEKL. Trimming stripped 0 bases from V and 3 bases from J, with 15 bases between. The CDR3 loop spans 16 amino acids. The CDR3 region is CASSQEPNSIGYEQYF. CDR3 in DNA: TGCGCCAGCAGCCAAGAGCCGAACAGCATCGGCTACGAGCAGTACTTC.

The genes are TRBV4-1 and TRBJ2-3, with a tentative D call TRBD2 (5 bases). This CDR3 contains 14 residues. In germline, CDR1 is MGHRA, CDR2 YSYEKL. Trimming pared 1 base from V and 5 bases from J, leaving 10 bases between. CDR3 protein: CASSQGGSGDTQYF. Here the CDR3 DNA reads TGCGCCAGCAGCCAAGGAGGGAGCGGAGATACGCAGTATTTT.

The V and J genes are TRBV7-9 and TRBJ1-3; 7 positions match TRBD1. CDR3 size: 18 residues. Losses at the gene ends were 1 base for V and 1 base for J; bases not matched to a gene: 10. CDR1 and CDR2 from the germline V gene are SEHNR and FQNEAQ (reference sequence). As DNA, the CDR3 is TGTGCCAGCAGCTTAGGTGGTTCAGGGGGTGGATCTGGAAACACCATATATTTT. It specifies CASSLGGSGGGSGNTIYF.

The chain combines TRBV28 with TRBJ1-1; D is undetermined. The CDR3 contains 14 residues. V gave up 6 bases and J gave up 5 bases, with 16 bases separating them. CDR1 MDHEN and CDR2 SYDVKM come from the germline V gene. The CDR3 sequence: CASSVGLIVTEAFF. DNA for the CDR3: TGTGCCAGCAGCGTTGGACTTATCGTGACTGAAGCTTTCTTT.

The genes are TRBV10-2 and TRBJ2-1; 12 nucleotides align to TRBD2. Germline CDR1 is WSHSY and CDR2 is SAAADI. J gave up 2 bases and V 6 bases, and 2 bases lay outside the gene matches. CDR3 length: 15 amino acids. CDR3 loop: CASSRTSGAYNEQFF. DNA for the CDR3: TGCGCCAGCAGCCGGACTAGCGGGGCCTACAATGAGCAGTTCTTC.

J is TRBJ1-1 and V is TRBV28, with D unclear. This CDR3 comprises 13 residues. Germline CDR1 MDHEN, CDR2 SYDVKM. V was pared by 6 bases and J by 5 bases, with 13 bases between. The DNA of the CDR3 is TGTGCCAGCAGCAACGGGATCTTAACTGAAGCTTTCTTT. This sequence encodes CASSNGILTEAFF.

J is TRBJ1-3 and V is TRBV27, with no clear D. CDR3 length equals 16 residues. Germline loops: CDR1 MNHEY, CDR2 SMNVEV (reference sequence). V was trimmed by 4 bases and J by 0 bases, leaving 13 bases between them. CDR3 amino acids: CASSSVPRVSGNTIYF. CDR3 sequence (DNA): TGTGCCAGCAGTTCGGTCCCCCGGGTCTCTGGAAACACCATATATTTT.

The rearrangement links TRBV29-1 to TRBJ1-1; weak D call: TRBD1 (6 bases). Trimming shortened V by 5 bases and J by 7 bases, and 23 bases separated the two germline ends. Germline CDR1 SQVTM, CDR2 ANQGSEA. CDR3 length: 15 amino acids. The CDR3 coding sequence is TGCAGCGTTATTAAGCAGGGGTCCCCCGAAAGTGAAGCTTTCTTT. Protein product: CSVIKQGSPESEAFF.

The chain carries TRBV18 and TRBJ2-1; D tentatively fits TRBD1 or TRBD2 (5 bases each). The germline gives CDR1 KGHSH, CDR2 LQKENI. The ends were cut back, 3 bases at V and 8 bases at J, with 23 bases in the middle. This CDR3 comprises 17 residues. The CDR3 DNA follows: TGTGCCAGCTCACCCTCCCCGGGTCGAAGTCCGGGGCATGAGCAGTTCTTC. Its protein is CASSPSPGRSPGHEQFF.

V is TRBV12-3 or TRBV12-4 and J is TRBJ1-3, with no clear D. The CDR3 consists of 11 residues. Between the trimmed V and J ends, which lost 3 bases and 7 bases, there was a span of 4 bases. The CDR3 protein is CASSLANTIYF. The DNA of the CDR3 is TGTGCCAGCAGTTTGGCGAACACCATATATTTT.

The V and J genes are TRBV30 and TRBJ1-5; 7 nucleotides align to TRBD1. Germline CDR1 and CDR2: GTSNPN and SVGIG (reference sequence). This CDR3 spans 14 amino acids. With 0 bases clipped from V and 7 bases from J, the junction kept 6 bases outside the gene matches. CDR3 loop: CAWSVEGAGQPQHF. Written as DNA, the CDR3 is TGTGCCTGGAGTGTTGAGGGGGCTGGGCAGCCCCAGCATTTT.

This clone has more than one count but fewer than ten. The chain employs TRBV24-1 and TRBJ2-6; D is undetermined. From germline, CDR1 is KGHDR and CDR2 SFDVKD. This CDR3 has 16 residues. Trimming took 1 base from V and 0 from J, leaving 6 bases between them. The CDR3 loop reads CATSDFVDSGANVLTF. In nucleotides, the CDR3 is TGTGCCACCAGTGATTTTGTGGACTCTGGGGCCAACGTCCTGACTTTC.

This chain uses TRBV29-1 with TRBJ1-1; D may be TRBD1 (5 bases). CDR1 SQVTM and CDR2 ANQGSEA come from the germline V gene. V gave up 6 bases and J gave up 0 bases, with 8 bases separating them. This CDR3 region has 12 residues. Written as DNA, the CDR3 is TGCAGCGTACAGGAAATGAACACTGAAGCTTTCTTT. Protein: CSVQEMNTEAFF.

This clone came up a few times. The chain links TRBV10-3 to TRBJ1-5; unclear D gene. The CDR3 spans 12 residues. With 2 bases removed from V and 5 bases from J, the gap between germline ends came to 4 bases. CDR1 is ENHRY, CDR2 SYGVKD, per germline. CDR3 sequence reads: CAISENYQPQHF. The CDR3 DNA reads TGTGCCATCAGTGAGAATTATCAGCCCCAGCATTTT.

This chain joins TRBV5-5 and TRBJ1-5, with D unclear. This CDR3 is built from 14 residues. Germline V gene data show CDR1 as SGHKS and CDR2 as YYEKEE (reference sequence). Between the trimmed V and J ends, which lost 2 bases and 6 bases, there was a span of 12 bases. CDR3 residues: CASSFVASGQPQHF. DNA of the CDR3: TGTGCCAGCAGCTTCGTGGCGAGCGGTCAGCCCCAGCATTTT.

This chain uses TRBV6-8 with TRBJ1-1, with 7 bases matching TRBD1. The CDR3 has 16 residues. Germline loops: CDR1 MNHGY, CDR2 SAAAGT. Losses at the gene ends were 6 bases for V and 1 base for J; bases not matched to a gene: 11. CDR3 coding DNA: TGTGCCAGCAGCCGGCAGGGGGGCACCGCGAACACTGAAGCTTTCTTT. Its protein is CASSRQGGTANTEAFF.

V usage is TRBV5-1 and J usage is TRBJ1-1; D is possibly TRBD1 (5 bases). The CDR3 length is 14 residues. V lost 4 bases to trimming and J lost 0 bases, with 10 bases between them. The germline V gene encodes CDR1 SGHRS and CDR2 YFSETQ. CDR3 amino acids: CASSVQGMNTEAFF. For the CDR3, the DNA is TGCGCCAGCAGCGTGCAGGGCATGAACACTGAAGCTTTCTTT. Supplemented by reference TRBV5-1 and TRBJ1-1, the full variable domain reads KAGVTQTPRYLIKTRGQQVTLSCSPISGHRSVSWYQQTPGQGLQFLFEYFSETQRNKGNFPGRFSGRQFSNSRSEMNVSTLELGDSALYLCASSVQGMNTEAFFGQGTRLTVV.